These 11 T cell receptor beta chains were all obtained from the same sample, sequenced in a study of T cell changes during pregnancy in multiple sclerosis. TCRdb keeps only in-frame clones here, not all; method: immunoSEQ multiplex PCR. This sample has some 51,000 clones, with over 85% found just once. Source: CD4+ T cells from peripheral blood mononuclear cells, taken in the first trimester of pregnancy. The receptors were sampled from a female donor with multiple sclerosis, enrolled in a pregnancy study.

V is TRBV9 and J is TRBJ1-2; TRBD1 matches 9 bases. J gave up 7 bases and V 3 bases, and 16 bases lay outside the gene matches. Germline V CDR1 and CDR2: SGDLS, YYNGEE. CDR3 length: 17 residues. CDR3 loop: CASSAPLIKQGASGYTF. The CDR3 nucleotides read TGTGCCAGCAGCGCGCCACTGATTAAACAGGGGGCGTCTGGCTACACCTTC.

This clone was detected a few times. The chain carries TRBV2 and TRBJ1-1; D is unclear. V was clipped by 6 bases and J by 7 bases, with 6 bases between them. Germline V CDR1 and CDR2: SNHLY, FYNNEI. The CDR3 covers 10 residues. CDR3 sequence: CASSYVEAFF. DNA of the CDR3: TGTGCCAGCAGCTATGTTGAAGCTTTCTTT.

The rearrangement joins TRBV6-1 to TRBJ2-7, with 14 bases aligning to TRBD2. The germline CDR1 and CDR2 sequences are MNHNS and SASEGT. With V trimmed by 1 base and J by 5 bases, 1 base remained unmatched. This CDR3 comprises 15 residues. CDR3 DNA sequence: TGTGCCAGCAGTGAAGGGGGACTAGCGGGGGACGAGCAGTACTTC. Translating it yields CASSEGGLAGDEQYF.

The chain combines TRBV18 with TRBJ2-3; D unresolved. Germline CDR1 and CDR2: KGHSH and LQKENI. The CDR3 is 13 residues long. V dropped 4 bases and J dropped 0 bases, with 5 bases sitting between them. CDR3 protein: CASSRHSTDTQYF. In DNA, the CDR3 is TGTGCCAGCTCACGGCACAGCACAGATACGCAGTATTTT.

The V call is TRBV10-1, the J call TRBJ1-2; 8 positions match TRBD1. J gave up 4 bases and V 4 bases, and 8 bases lay outside the gene matches. The CDR3 spans 15 residues. Germline-derived CDR1 and CDR2 are WNHNN and SYGVQD (reference sequence). The CDR3 nucleotides read TGCGCCAGCAGTGGTCGCAGGGGGCTTCTCTATGGCTACACCTTC. Protein: CASSGRRGLLYGYTF.

This chain links TRBV5-4 with TRBJ2-2; TRBD2 agrees at 11 bases. The CDR3 runs 17 residues. Germline V gene sequence: CDR1 SGHNT, CDR2 YYREEE (reference sequence). V lost 4 bases and J lost 6; bases outside the gene matches: 11. The CDR3 here is CASSLDSGGAWSGELFF. The CDR3, as DNA: TGTGCCAGCAGCCTAGATAGCGGGGGGGCCTGGTCCGGGGAGCTGTTTTTT.

CDR3 in amino acids: CARRQGTEAFF. As DNA, the CDR3 is TGTGCCAGGCGACAGGGGACTGAAGCTTTCTTT. The V and J genes are TRBV2 and TRBJ1-1; TRBD1 aligns across 8 bases. CDR1 and CDR2 from the germline V gene are SNHLY and FYNNEI. The CDR3 consists of 11 residues. V was clipped by 9 bases and J by 5 bases; unmatched bases: 2.

The rearrangement uses TRBV2 and TRBJ1-5; D is possibly TRBD1 (5 bases). From germline, CDR1 is SNHLY and CDR2 FYNNEI. The CDR3 totals 14 residues. V lost 2 bases and J lost 5, with 10 bases in between. In DNA form, the CDR3 reads TGTGCCAGCAGTGAACGGGGGATGGATCAGCCCCAGCATTTT. Translated: CASSERGMDQPQHF.

This sequence joins TRBV18 and TRBJ1-1; 12 bases map to TRBD1. Germline V gives CDR1 KGHSH, CDR2 LQKENI. The CDR3 is made up of 15 amino acids. V trimming: 4 bases; J trimming: 7 bases; junction bases outside the gene matches: 7. The CDR3, as DNA: TGTGCCAGCTCACTGGGACAGGGGGCATATGATGAAGCTTTCTTT. Translated: CASSLGQGAYDEAFF.

Notes on this clone: The junction departs from the called germline gene at one end, perhaps through a read error. The sample carries other DNA sequences with the same CDR3. This sequence joins TRBV10-2 and TRBJ1-1; tentatively, D is TRBD1 (6 bases). The CDR3 loop spans 14 amino acids. CDR1 is WSHSY and CDR2 is SAAADI in the germline V gene. DNA for the CDR3: TGCGCCAGCAGCACGACAGGCCGGAACACTGAAGCCTTCTTT. Its protein is CASSTTGRNTEAFF.

This chain joins TRBV11-2 and TRBJ1-6; 7 bases fit TRBD1. This CDR3 comprises 15 residues. Germline V CDR1 and CDR2: SGHAT, FQNNGV. Unmatched junction bases numbered 6, after V lost 3 bases and J lost 7 bases. CDR3 protein: CASSLDRPGNSPLHF. DNA for the CDR3: TGTGCCAGCAGCTTGGACAGGCCGGGGAATTCACCCCTCCACTTT.